This T cell receptor (beta chain) is drawn from a study of OX40 agonist ivuxolimab in advanced cancers. About the investigation overall: Ivuxolimab was an agonistic, fully human IgG2 monoclonal antibody directed against OX40 (CD134), a costimulatory receptor. Intravenous ivuxolimab was administered to patients every 2 weeks at six dose levels: 0.01, 0.1, 0.3, 1.5, 3 and 10 mg/kg. Among the approximately 50 dose-escalation patients, approximately 20 had hepatocellular carcinoma, roughly 15 melanoma, 9 renal cell carcinoma and 9 head and neck cancer. In the dose-escalation cohort, 75% to 85% of patients were male, and the mean age was approximately 60 years with a range of roughly 23 to 90. Prior anti-PD-1, anti-PD-L1 or anti-CTLA-4 therapy was permitted, and checkpoint inhibitors had been received by about two fifths of dose-escalation patients. Partial responses occurred in three dose-escalation patients: two with cutaneous melanoma and one with hepatocellular carcinoma. The point of sequencing TCRbeta in the periphery was to test whether ivuxolimab changed TCR sequence diversity and drove clonal T-cell expansion. The paper describes the monotherapy dose-escalation part (N of about 47 patients) of the phase I trial of ivuxolimab.

To sequence the TCRbeta CDR3 region, genomic DNA was isolated from the sorted cells. The immunoSEQ Assay was used for sequencing of TCRbeta CDR3 regions. What TCRdb holds here is the immuneACCESS table cut down to in-frame rearrangements. Part of the clones is not present; checked against another copy, under half of the missing clones reflect an unresolved V gene, and the others are unexplained. This sample has some 97,000 clones in its table, and 85% to 90% of those were observed once. The ten biggest clones cover roughly 0.17% of the sample. The trial excluded patients who had a history of autoimmune disease or who were on systemic immunosuppression. Peripheral blood for TCR sequencing was collected from all dose cohorts at baseline, on cycle 4 day 1, and on cycle 7 day 1. The samples were drawn from a first-in-human, open-label, multicenter phase I dose-escalation trial of ivuxolimab. Adults with locally advanced or metastatic melanoma, renal cell carcinoma, hepatocellular carcinoma or head and neck squamous cell carcinoma were enrolled in the trial. Before TCR sequencing, CD4+ T cells and CD8+ T cells from peripheral blood were sorted into separate populations.

Overall study outcomes, separate from this receptor: Clonal expansion of both CD4+ and CD8+ blood T cells was observed from baseline to week 6 at doses 0.1 to 3.0 mg/kg. Low levels of normalized T-cell clonal expansion were also seen in some patients who did not respond. The antigen specificity of the clonally expanded peripheral T cells was not determined. In the 0.1-3.0 mg/kg groups, partial responders had among the lowest normalized peripheral clonal expansion, particularly in CD8+ T cells. After ivuxolimab, more expanded clones were found on average in CD8+ T cells than in CD4+ T cells.

The CDR3 covers 12 residues, taking in both the cysteine and the phenylalanine. Only the CDR3 region is kept as DNA, spanning 36 bases read in frame from base 1. The germline V gene sets CDR1 to MGHDK and CDR2 to SYGVNS. V is reduced by 4 bases and J by 7 bases, leaving a spacing of 10 bases between them. On this clone itself: The antigen this receptor binds is unknown. No base quality information exists; no much larger clone differs at one position.

The sequencing here drew on CD4+ or CD8+ T cells sorted from blood, taken in a trial of the OX40 agonist ivuxolimab. The chain is encoded by TRBV25-1 joined to TRBJ1-2, and the D gene may be TRBD1, 6 bases matching. This TCR derives from an adult with an advanced solid tumor such as melanoma, head and neck, liver or kidney cancer. The CDR3 protein: CASSAPGVGYTF. The bases are TGTGCCAGCAGTGCGCCAGGGGTTGGCTACACCTTC.